This T cell receptor beta chain was sequenced for a study of control samples from healthy donors and cancer patients. The CDR3 has 12 residues. Trimming cost V 6 bases and J 2 bases, with 7 bases left between them. Looked up from germline, CDR1 is LNHDA and CDR2 is SQIVND (reference sequence). Measured with immunoSEQ multiplex PCR; TCRdb has only the in-frame clones, and not every one. The profile shows around 68,000 clones, more than 80% of them singletons. The V gene is TRBV19, the J gene TRBJ1-2, with D perhaps matching TRBD1 (6 bases). Sequences were obtained from PBMCs. This sequence was found in a woman aged 45-65 years with lung cancer. This CDR3 is CASRTGNYGYTF. DNA of the CDR3: TGTGCCAGTAGGACAGGAAACTATGGCTACACCTTC.